This is a list of T cell receptor beta chains from one sample in a study of control samples from healthy donors and cancer patients. Assay used: immunoSEQ multiplex PCR; TCRdb lists only in-frame clones, some missing. This sample has 170,000 or so clones; 91% occur once, and the top ten carry 2% to 2.5%. Sequenced input: blood. All receptors derive from a woman aged 40 to 50 in good health. Both conserved end residues are part of each CDR3. A D gene is named only where the DNA matches it firmly. Only some rows state a clone size, as once, few, many or a class for expanded clones.

>TRBV6-5|TRBD1|.|TRBJ2-7
TGTGCCAGCAGACTACCCGGGACAGGGGACGACGAGCAGTACTTC
CASRLPGTGDDEQYF
>TRBV19|.|.|TRBJ2-7
TGTGCCAGCAACAGGGGAGGGGGCGAGCAGTACTTC
CASNRGGGEQYF
>TRBV2|.|.|TRBJ2-1
TGTGCCAGCAGTGGGGGCGGGTTAACCTACAATGAGCAGTTCTTC
CASSGGGLTYNEQFF
>TRBV6-4|.|.|TRBJ1-5
TGTGCCCGCCCAAAGCCCCAGCATTTT
CARPKPQHF
>TRBV7-3|.|.|TRBJ2-1
TGTGCCAGCAGCTGGCTGGGGCCCGAGAATGAGCAGTTCTTC
CASSWLGPENEQFF
>TRBV3-1/TRBV3-2|TRBD1|.|TRBJ1-1
TGTGCCAGCAGCCAACAACAGGGGGCGGGCACTGAAGCTTTCTTT
CASSQQQGAGTEAFF
>TRBV6-6|TRBD1|.|TRBJ1-6
TGTGCCAGCAGTCGAACGACAGGGGTTGGAAATTCACCCCTCCACTTT
CASSRTTGVGNSPLHF
>TRBV12-3/TRBV12-4|.|.|TRBJ2-3
TGTGCCAGCAGCAGCACAGATACGCAGTATTTT
CASSSTDTQYF
>TRBV12-3/TRBV12-4|.|.|TRBJ2-1
TGTGCCAGCAGTCCGACCGGGCGTAATGAGCAGTTCTTC
CASSPTGRNEQFF
>TRBV7-3|TRBD1|.|TRBJ2-2
TGTGCCAGCAGCCCTACAGGGGGGAACACCGGGGAGCTGTTTTTT
CASSPTGGNTGELFF
>TRBV14|.|.|TRBJ1-6
TGTGCCAGCAGTCCGGAGTTTAATTCACCCCTCCACTTT
CASSPEFNSPLHF
>TRBV5-6|.|.|TRBJ2-3
TGTGCCAGCAGCCCCGCCTCGACGCCTCTTTGGGGAGATACGCAGTATTTT
CASSPASTPLWGDTQYF
>TRBV7-9|.|.|TRBJ1-4
TGTGCCAGCAGCTTAGAGGAGGGATTGGTACTTGTTGGTGAAAAACTGTTTTTT
CASSLEEGLVLVGEKLFF
>TRBV3-1/TRBV3-2|.|.|TRBJ2-3
TGTGCCAGCAGCCCAATGGGGACTCCCACAGATACGCAGTATTTT
CASSPMGTPTDTQYF
>TRBV5-6|.|.|TRBJ1-1
TGTGCCAGCAGCCCGCAAATGAACACTGAAGCTTTCTTT
CASSPQMNTEAFF
>TRBV15|.|few|TRBJ1-3
TGTGCCACAAGAGTAAGCTCTGGAAACACCATATATTTT
CATRVSSGNTIYF
>TRBV24-1|.|once|TRBJ2-1
TGTGCCACCAGTGATTTGCCACCCCACAATGAGCAGTTCTTC
CATSDLPPHNEQFF
>TRBV15|TRBD2|.|TRBJ2-1
TGTGCCACCAGCTCGGGAGGCTCCTACAATGAGCAGTTCTTC
CATSSGGSYNEQFF
>TRBV7-2|.|.|TRBJ1-1
TGTGCCAGCGCTGAAGCTTTCTTT
CASAEAFF
>TRBV19|.|.|TRBJ2-2
TGTGCCAGTCGCAGTCCCACCGGGGAGCTGTTTTTT
CASRSPTGELFF
>TRBV5-4|.|.|TRBJ2-1
TGTGCCATGGGAGGGGGGGCCTACAATGAGCAGTTCTTC
CAMGGGAYNEQFF
>TRBV25-1|.|.|TRBJ1-6
TGTGCCAGCAGTGCCGGAGGGGGTTCACCCCTCCACTTT
CASSAGGGSPLHF
>TRBV5-4|TRBD1|.|TRBJ1-4
TGTGCCAGCAGCTTTGGGACAGTAAATGAAAAACTGTTTTTT
CASSFGTVNEKLFF
>TRBV6-5|.|.|TRBJ2-1
TGTGCCAGCAGCGACAGAGTGCATTACAATGAGCAGTTCTTC
CASSDRVHYNEQFF